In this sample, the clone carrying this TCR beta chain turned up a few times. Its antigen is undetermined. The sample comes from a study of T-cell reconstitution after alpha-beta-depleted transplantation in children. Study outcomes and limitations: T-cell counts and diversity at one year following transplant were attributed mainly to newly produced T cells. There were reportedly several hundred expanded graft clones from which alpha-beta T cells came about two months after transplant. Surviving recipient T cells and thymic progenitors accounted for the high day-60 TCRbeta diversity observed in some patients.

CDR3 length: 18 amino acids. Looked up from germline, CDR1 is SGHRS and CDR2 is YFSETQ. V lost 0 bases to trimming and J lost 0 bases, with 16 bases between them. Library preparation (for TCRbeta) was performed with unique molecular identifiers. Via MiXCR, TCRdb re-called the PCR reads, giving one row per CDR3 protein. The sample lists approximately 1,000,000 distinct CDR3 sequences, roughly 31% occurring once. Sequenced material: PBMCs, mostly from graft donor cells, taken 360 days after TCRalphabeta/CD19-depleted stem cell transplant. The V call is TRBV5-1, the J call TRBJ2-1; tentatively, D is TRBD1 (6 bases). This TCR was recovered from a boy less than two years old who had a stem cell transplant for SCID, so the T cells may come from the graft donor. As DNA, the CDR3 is TGCGCCAGCAGCTTGGGGGGCACAGGGCCCACCTCCTACAATGAGCAGTTCTTC. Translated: CASSLGGTGPTSYNEQFF.